This T cell receptor beta chain was recovered during a study of cytomegalovirus exposure and HLA in healthy donors. CDR3 length: 16 amino acids. With V trimmed by 3 bases and J by 2 bases, 9 bases remained unmatched. The germline V gene encodes CDR1 SGHRS and CDR2 YFSETQ. Notes on the study in general: Testing in vitro showed a few CMV-associated chains specific for CMV antigens. Cytomegalovirus association was assigned to approximately 160 TCR beta chains. Reportedly, cytomegalovirus status was diagnosed with high sensitivity and specificity. According to a later analysis, TCR clusters from the first cohort tended to co-occur in the approximately 130 validation repertoires.

This clone was recorded only once. Its antigen is as yet unknown. Using immunoSEQ multiplex PCR, the repertoire was profiled, and TCRdb retains in-frame clones only, with some absent. The sample records 110,000 or so clones, roughly 83% being singletons. The receptor comes from a man between 18 and 35 years old in good health and CMV-seronegative. The chain has TRBV5-1 and TRBJ1-1, with TRBD1 matching over 8 bases. The sequencing sample was made of PBMCs. This CDR3 reads CASSWTPGQVNTEAFF. In DNA, the CDR3 is TGCGCCAGCAGCTGGACTCCGGGACAGGTAAACACTGAAGCTTTCTTT.